What follows are 3 T cell receptor beta chains derived from one specimen sequenced in a study of cytomegalovirus exposure and HLA in healthy donors. Using immunoSEQ multiplex PCR, the repertoire was profiled, and TCRdb retains in-frame clones only, with some absent. The data show about 75,000 clones, 85% seen once. Sequencing used PBMCs. These receptors were collected from a man aged 30 to 45 in good health and CMV-seronegative.

In the case of this clone: Germline is not matched at one junction end, which may reflect a read error. The chain recombines TRBV11-2 with TRBJ2-1; 9 bases map to TRBD1. The germline V gene has CDR1 SGHAT and CDR2 FQNNGV. There are 13 residues in the CDR3. CDR3 nucleotides: TGTGCCAGCAGCTCCTCCCGGGACAGGGCCCCGATCTTC. Its protein product is CASSSSRDRAPIF.

The chain employs TRBV27 and TRBJ2-7; 12 bases line up with TRBD2. This CDR3 region has 14 residues. The trim removed 5 bases at V and 4 bases at J, leaving 3 bases unmatched. Germline V gene data show CDR1 as MNHEY and CDR2 as SMNVEV (reference sequence). The CDR3 DNA is TGTGCCAGCAGTCCCGGACTAGCGGGATACGAGCAGTACGTC. Translated, it gives CASSPGLAGYEQYV.

The V gene is TRBV5-4, the J gene TRBJ1-2; 10 nucleotides align to TRBD1. Germline CDR1 reads SGHNT; CDR2 reads YYREEE (reference sequence). Trimming took 3 bases from V and 10 from J; bases not matched to a gene: 12. CDR3 size: 15 residues. The chain's CDR3 is CASSYRTGGLNDYTF. The CDR3, as DNA: TGTGCCAGCAGCTACAGGACAGGGGGACTTAACGACTACACCTTC.